A selection of T cell receptor beta chains follows, all from one sample in a study of blood T cell repertoires in COVID-19. Assay used: immunoSEQ multiplex PCR; TCRdb lists only in-frame clones, some missing. This sample carries some 290,000 clones, roughly 86% of them seen once, and the ten largest clones take roughly a tenth. The sequencing input was PBMCs or T cells enriched from blood (not recorded which). These receptors were obtained from a woman between 25 and 40 years old who had recovered from COVID-19. CDR3s include the opening cysteine and the closing phenylalanine or tryptophan.

14,TRBV6-6,CASIGQFLVGELFF
17,TRBV27,CASSRLGTSGVYNEQFF
14,TRBV18,CASSPAGLNTEAFF
17,TRBV19,CASSIYGGGLSQETQYF
11,TRBV10-3,CAISPGLGYTF
18,TRBV19,CASSIGLAGGWEVNEQFF
17,TRBV28,CASSLGSVAENTGELFF
14,TRBV10-2,CASSESSRPREQYF
13,TRBV11-2,CASRFSGSYEQYF
14,TRBV4-3,CASSMSGGDQPQHF
21,TRBV28,CASSFSDSRLGARSGANVLTF
16,TRBV3-1/TRBV3-2,CASSQDMVAGGNEQFF
13,TRBV14,CASSVGLAGEQFF
14,TRBV9,CASSARLGVYEQYF
13,TRBV5-4,CASTVDSLTEAFF
16,TRBV19,CASSPNRGIEGTEAFF
16,TRBV7-2,CASSLVVWTGADEQYF